The clone carrying this TCR beta chain is a singleton in its sample. The antigen is unknown. This record comes from a study of long-term antiretroviral therapy in people with HIV. General study points: With ART, diversity went up but was still lower than in transplant donor controls. Whichever time point was examined, clones expanded before ART dominated the repertoire. Participants lacked recorded data on ART adherence, viral resistance or therapy changes.

The CDR3 runs 15 residues. V dropped 6 bases and J dropped 5; count of bases not matched to a gene: 6. Germline-derived CDR1 and CDR2 are LNHDA and SQIVND (reference sequence). The authors ran the immunoSEQ assay, v3.0, at survey level. Profiling relied on immunoSEQ multiplex PCR, and the TCRdb table lists in-frame clones only, not all of them. The table lists tens of thousands of clones, 76% of them singletons. The receptor was isolated from a woman in her forties with HIV. V usage is TRBV19 and J usage is TRBJ1-6, with 8 bases that match TRBD1. Sequenced material: unsorted PBMCs, taken 1.1 years before starting antiretroviral therapy. CDR3: CASRPPDRDNSPLHF. DNA of the CDR3: TGTGCCAGTAGGCCGCCGGACAGGGATAATTCACCCCTCCACTTT.